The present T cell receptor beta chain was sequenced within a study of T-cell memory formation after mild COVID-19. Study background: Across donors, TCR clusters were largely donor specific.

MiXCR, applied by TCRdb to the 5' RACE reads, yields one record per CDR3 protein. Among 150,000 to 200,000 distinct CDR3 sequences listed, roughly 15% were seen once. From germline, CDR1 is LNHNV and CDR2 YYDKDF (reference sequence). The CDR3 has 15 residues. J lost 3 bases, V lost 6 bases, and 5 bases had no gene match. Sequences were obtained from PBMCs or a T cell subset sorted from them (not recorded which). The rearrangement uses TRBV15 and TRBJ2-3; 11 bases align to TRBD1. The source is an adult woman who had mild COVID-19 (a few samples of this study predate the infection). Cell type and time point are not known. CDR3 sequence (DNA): TGTGCCACCAGGTTTGGGGACAGGGGGACAGATACGCAGTATTTT. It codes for CATRFGDRGTDTQYF.